A selection of T cell receptor beta chains follows, all from one sample in a study of shared clonotypes between healthy human individuals. Method: immunoSEQ multiplex PCR; TCRdb's copy keeps in-frame clones and lacks some. The sample has roughly 590,000 clones, 95% seen once. The sample taken for sequencing was naive CD8+ T cells sorted from blood. The receptors shown here come from a woman under 40 in good health. Each CDR3 is given with its conserved first and last residue. The D gene is left open where the match is weak. Clone size is not always given. Where it is, it says once, few, many or a class for expanded clones.

TRBV7-9	TRBJ2-7	-	-	TGTGCCAGCAGCCCAGGCGGACTGAGTTACGAGCAGTACTTC	CASSPGGLSYEQYF
TRBV14	TRBJ2-1	TRBD2	-	TGTGCCAGCAGCCCGACTAGCGGGAGCTTTGATGAGCAGTTCTTC	CASSPTSGSFDEQFF
TRBV9	TRBJ2-1	-	-	TGTGCCAGCAGCGGCCCTCTTACCCCGGAGCAGTTCTTC	CASSGPLTPEQFF
TRBV6-5	TRBJ1-4	-	once	TGTGCCAGCAGTTACCTGGGCGGCAATGAAAAACTGTTTTTT	CASSYLGGNEKLFF
TRBV10-3	TRBJ2-5	-	-	TGTGCCATCAGTGATTCGGGAACAGGGCCGGGTGAGACCCAGTACTTC	CAISDSGTGPGETQYF
TRBV10-3	TRBJ2-1	TRBD2	-	TGTGCCATCAGGACTAGCGGGAGTGATACCGATGAGCAGTTCTTC	CAIRTSGSDTDEQFF
TRBV7-9	TRBJ2-5	-	once	TGTGCCAGCATTGGGGACCAAGAGACCCAGTACTTC	CASIGDQETQYF
TRBV7-9	TRBJ2-7	-	once	TGTGCCAGCCGGGAACGGGGCGGTTCCTACGAGCAGTACTTC	CASRERGGSYEQYF
TRBV18	TRBJ2-3	TRBD2	-	TGTGCCAGCTCACCAAAAGCTGAAGCGGGAGGCCGAGATCACACAGATACGCAGTATTTT	CASSPKAEAGGRDHTDTQYF
TRBV9	TRBJ1-4	-	-	TGTGCCAGCAGCGTAGAGGGTTCGGCTAATGAAAAACTGTTTTTT	CASSVEGSANEKLFF
TRBV19	TRBJ2-3	-	-	TGTGCCAGTACCCAAAAAGAGTCGGGAGATACGCAGTATTTT	CASTQKESGDTQYF
TRBV11-3	TRBJ1-5	-	once	TGTGCCAGCAGCCTCGGCGAAGGGCTTTATAGCAATCAGCCCCAGCATTTT	CASSLGEGLYSNQPQHF
TRBV27	TRBJ2-7	-	-	TGTGCCAGCAGTTTTGGCCCCCTGGGGTACGAGCAGTACTTC	CASSFGPLGYEQYF
TRBV5-4	TRBJ2-1	-	once	TGTGCCAGCAGCTTACATGATGAGCAGTTCTTC	CASSLHDEQFF
TRBV28	TRBJ2-1	-	-	TGTGCCAGCAGTTTATGGCGGAGACCCTACAATGAGCAGTTCTTC	CASSLWRRPYNEQFF
TRBV27	TRBJ2-3	-	-	TGTGCCAGCAGTTTAACCAGGGGATATGGCACAGATACGCAGTATTTT	CASSLTRGYGTDTQYF
TRBV27	TRBJ1-5	-	-	TGTGCCAGCGGGGTTAGGGGGAGCAATCAGCCCCAGCATTTT	CASGVRGSNQPQHF
TRBV7-9	TRBJ2-1	TRBD2	-	TGTGCCAGCAGCTTAGAAGCGGGGGTTTACAATGAGCAGTTCTTC	CASSLEAGVYNEQFF
TRBV9	TRBJ2-1	-	-	TGTGCCAGCGGAGCTAGCGATTGGAGCTCCTACAATGAGCAGTTCTTC	CASGASDWSSYNEQFF
TRBV28	TRBJ2-7	TRBD1	-	TGTGCCAGCAGTCCTACAGGGGGCTCCTACGAGCAGCACTTC	CASSPTGGSYEQHF
TRBV29-1	TRBJ2-3	-	-	TGCAGCGTTGAGCCCTGGGACTCAGATACGCAGTATTTT	CSVEPWDSDTQYF
TRBV9	TRBJ1-1	-	-	TGTGCCAGCAGCGTAGCCGTAGGGGGTACTGAAGCTTTCTTT	CASSVAVGGTEAFF
TRBV10-3	TRBJ2-1	TRBD2	-	TGTGCCATCGCAGCGGGAGACAATGAGCAGTTCTTC	CAIAAGDNEQFF
TRBV28	TRBJ1-4	-	-	TGTGCCAGCAGACACGACAGCAATAATGAAAAACTGTTTTTT	CASRHDSNNEKLFF
TRBV6-1	TRBJ1-1	-	-	TGTGCCAGCATTGCAGAGAACACTGAAGCTTTCTTT	CASIAENTEAFF
TRBV28	TRBJ2-3	TRBD2	-	TGTGCCAGCAGTTTATTTAGCGGGGATACAGATACGCAGTATTTT	CASSLFSGDTDTQYF
TRBV19	TRBJ2-7	-	-	TGTGCCAGTAGTGACGTGTCGGGGCCCTACGAGCAGTACTTC	CASSDVSGPYEQYF
TRBV9	TRBJ2-7	-	once	TGTGCCAGCAGCGTAGATGAGCGAACCTACTACGAGCAGTACTTC	CASSVDERTYYEQYF
TRBV6-5	TRBJ2-1	-	-	TGTGCCAGCAGTTACGCTTTCGGGGAGCAGTTCTTC	CASSYAFGEQFF
TRBV5-6	TRBJ2-5	-	-	TGTGCCAGCAGCTTGGGAAGCTCAGGGGAGCAGTACTTC	CASSLGSSGEQYF